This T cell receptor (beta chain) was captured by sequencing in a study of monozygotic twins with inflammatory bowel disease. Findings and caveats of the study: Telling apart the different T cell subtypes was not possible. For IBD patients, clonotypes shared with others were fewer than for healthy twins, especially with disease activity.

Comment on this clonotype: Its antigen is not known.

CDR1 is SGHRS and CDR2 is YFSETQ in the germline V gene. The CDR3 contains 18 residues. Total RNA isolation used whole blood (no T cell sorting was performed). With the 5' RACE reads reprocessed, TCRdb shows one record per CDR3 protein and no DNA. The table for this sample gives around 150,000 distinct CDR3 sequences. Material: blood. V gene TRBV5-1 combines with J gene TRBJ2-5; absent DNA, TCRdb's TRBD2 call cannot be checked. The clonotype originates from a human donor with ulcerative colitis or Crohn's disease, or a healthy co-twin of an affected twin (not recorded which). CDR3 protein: CASSLRKGLAGGQETQYF. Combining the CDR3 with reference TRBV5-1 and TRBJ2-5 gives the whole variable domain KAGVTQTPRYLIKTRGQQVTLSCSPISGHRSVSWYQQTPGQGLQFLFEYFSETQRNKGNFPGRFSGRQFSNSRSEMNVSTLELGDSALYLCASSLRKGLAGGQETQYFGPGTRLLVL.